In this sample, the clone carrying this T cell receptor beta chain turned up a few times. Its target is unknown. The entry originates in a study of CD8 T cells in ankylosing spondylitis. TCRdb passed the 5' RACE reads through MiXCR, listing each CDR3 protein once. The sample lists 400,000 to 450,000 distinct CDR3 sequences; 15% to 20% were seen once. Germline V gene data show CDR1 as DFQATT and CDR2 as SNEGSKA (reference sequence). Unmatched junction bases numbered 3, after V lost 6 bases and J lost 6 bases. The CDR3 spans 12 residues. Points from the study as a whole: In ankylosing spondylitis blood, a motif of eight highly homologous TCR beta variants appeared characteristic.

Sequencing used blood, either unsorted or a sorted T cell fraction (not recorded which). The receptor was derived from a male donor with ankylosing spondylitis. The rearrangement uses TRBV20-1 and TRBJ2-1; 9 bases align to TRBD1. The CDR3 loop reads CSASGQGNEQFF. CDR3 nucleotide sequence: TGCAGTGCCTCGGGACAGGGCAATGAGCAGTTCTTC.